Presented here are 31 T cell receptor beta chains from one specimen sequenced in a study of OX40 agonist ivuxolimab in advanced cancers. TCRdb's table, derived via immunoSEQ multiplex PCR, lists solely in-frame clones and lacks some. The sample has tens of thousands of clones, about nine tenths seen once; the top ten hold over 4%. Source: CD4+ or CD8+ T cells sorted from blood, taken in a trial of the OX40 agonist ivuxolimab. All receptors derive from an adult with an advanced solid tumor such as melanoma, head and neck, liver or kidney cancer.

As concerns this clone: The junction departs from the called germline gene at one end, perhaps through a read error. The V call is TRBV7-7, the J call TRBJ2-1, with 11 nucleotides matching TRBD2. The CDR3 runs 15 residues. CDR1 and CDR2 from the germline V gene are SSHAT and FNYEAQ (reference sequence). The CDR3 DNA is TGTGCTAGCAGCCTCTCGACTAGCGGGGAGTCTGAGCAGTTCTTC. Its translation: CASSLSTSGESEQFF. The variable domain in full, completed from reference TRBV7-7 and TRBJ2-1, reads GAGVSQSPRYKVTKRGQDVTLRCDPISSHATLYWYQQALGQGPEFLTYFNYEAQPDKSGLPSDRFSAERPEGSISTLTIQRTEQRDSAMYRCASSLSTSGESEQFFGPGTRLTVL.

The chain joins TRBV4-1 to TRBJ2-7; 9 bases are shared with TRBD2. The CDR3 sequence is 16 residues long. CDR1 is MGHRA, CDR2 YSYEKL, per germline. Trimming cost V 4 bases and J 2 bases; bases outside gene matches: 9. The CDR3: CASSLSSGRSPYEQYF. For the CDR3, the DNA is TGCGCCAGCAGCCTTTCCAGCGGGAGGTCTCCCTACGAGCAGTACTTC.

This chain joins TRBV2 and TRBJ1-1; 12 bases line up with TRBD1. The trim removed 7 bases at V and 6 bases at J, leaving 6 bases unmatched. CDR3 length equals 14 residues. Germline CDR1 SNHLY, CDR2 FYNNEI. The CDR3 sequence is CASIRDRGRAEAFF. In nucleotides, the CDR3 is TGTGCCAGCATTCGGGACAGGGGGCGTGCTGAAGCTTTCTTT.

The rearrangement links TRBV2 to TRBJ1-1; 7 nucleotides align to TRBD1. Germline CDR1 is SNHLY and CDR2 is FYNNEI. Losses at the gene ends were 4 bases for V and 0 bases for J; bases not matched to a gene: 5. There are 15 residues in the CDR3. In DNA, the CDR3 is TGTGCCAGCAGTGGGCAGGGGGGTATGAACACTGAAGCTTTCTTT. It yields the protein CASSGQGGMNTEAFF.

This sequence joins TRBV29-1 and TRBJ2-2, with D perhaps TRBD1 or TRBD2 (5 bases each). There are 14 residues in the CDR3. Trimming cost V 8 bases and J 1 base, with 14 bases left between them. CDR1 SQVTM and CDR2 ANQGSEA come from the germline V gene. The CDR3 sequence: CSFSGTKNTGELFF. In DNA, the CDR3 is TGCAGCTTCTCCGGGACCAAGAACACCGGGGAGCTGTTTTTT.

V and J are TRBV7-8 and TRBJ2-2; the D gene could be TRBD1 or TRBD2 (5 bases each). V dropped 2 bases and J dropped 6 bases, with 13 bases sitting between them. Germline V gives CDR1 SGHVS, CDR2 FQNEAQ. The CDR3 is 15 amino acids. This CDR3 reads CASSLTGTVSGELFF. CDR3 coding DNA: TGTGCCAGCAGCTTAACTGGGACCGTCTCCGGGGAGCTGTTTTTT.

The V call is TRBV9, the J call TRBJ2-3; 8 nucleotides line up with TRBD2. The trim removed 0 bases at V and 5 bases at J, leaving 5 bases unmatched. The CDR3 is 15 amino acids. Germline lookup yields CDR1 SGDLS and CDR2 YYNGEE. DNA for the CDR3: TGTGCCAGCAGCGTAGGTAGCGGGATGGTAGATACGCAGTATTTT. Amino acid sequence: CASSVGSGMVDTQYF.

V gene TRBV11-3 combines with J gene TRBJ1-1; D possibly corresponds to TRBD1 (6 bases). With 5 bases removed from V and 4 bases from J, the gap between germline ends came to 11 bases. The germline gives CDR1 SGHNT, CDR2 YENEEA. The CDR3 length is 13 residues. In DNA, the CDR3 is TGTGCCAGCAGCCCTCAGGGGTTCACTGAAGCTTTCTTT. Its translation is CASSPQGFTEAFF.

The chain carries TRBV19 and TRBJ1-4; D might be TRBD1 (5 bases). V lost 6 bases and J 0 bases, leaving 5 bases between the germline ends. Germline V lookup: CDR1 LNHDA, CDR2 SQIVND (reference sequence). The CDR3 contains 13 residues. CDR3 DNA sequence: TGTGCCAGTAGGACAGCAACTAATGAAAAACTGTTTTTT. Translation: CASRTATNEKLFF.

Note on this clone: Compared with germline, one end of the junction differs, possibly owing to a read error. This sequence joins TRBV10-3 and TRBJ1-5; possible D gene TRBD1, 6 bases. The CDR3 is made up of 13 amino acids. Per germline, CDR1 ENHRY and CDR2 SYGVKD. The CDR3 reads CAAGTQSNQPQHF. The CDR3 region has the DNA TGCGCCGCCGGGACACAGAGCAATCAGCCCCAGCATTTT.

The chain links TRBV11-2 to TRBJ2-7; 9 bases fit TRBD1. There are 13 residues in the CDR3. Germline V CDR1 and CDR2: SGHAT, FQNNGV. Unmatched junction bases numbered 4, after V lost 5 bases and J lost 5 bases. The CDR3 nucleotides are TGTGCCAGCAGCGGTGGACAGGGGAACGAGCAGTACTTC. This codes for CASSGGQGNEQYF.

The chain uses TRBV5-1 and TRBJ2-1, with 12 bases that match TRBD2. With V trimmed by 0 bases and J by 9 bases, 4 bases remained unmatched. The germline gives CDR1 SGHRS, CDR2 YFSETQ. This CDR3 has 15 residues. CDR3 residues: CASSLASGRGSEQFF. The CDR3, as DNA: TGCGCCAGCAGCTTGGCTAGCGGGAGGGGGAGTGAGCAGTTCTTC.

J is TRBJ2-6 and V is TRBV5-1, with D hard to call. Trimming removed 0 bases from V and 0 bases from J, with 7 bases in between. This CDR3 spans 16 amino acids. Looked up from germline, CDR1 is SGHRS and CDR2 is YFSETQ. CDR3 amino acids: CASSLDPASGANVLTF. CDR3 sequence (DNA): TGCGCCAGCAGCTTGGATCCCGCCTCTGGGGCCAACGTCCTGACTTTC.

This chain joins TRBV19 and TRBJ2-3; a possible D gene is TRBD2 (6 bases). CDR1 LNHDA and CDR2 SQIVND come from the germline V gene (reference sequence). V was trimmed by 7 bases and J by 2 bases, leaving 13 bases between them. The CDR3 is 14 amino acids. The CDR3 reads CASNSGGNTDTQYF. DNA for the CDR3: TGTGCCAGTAATTCGGGCGGGAACACAGATACGCAGTATTTT.

This clone has only a few counts. The genes are TRBV5-6 and TRBJ2-7, with D possibly called TRBD1 or TRBD2 (5 bases each). The CDR3 totals 15 residues. Trimming stripped 3 bases from V and 2 bases from J, with 15 bases between. CDR1 is SGHDT, CDR2 YYEEEE, per germline. The CDR3 region has the DNA TGTGCCAGCAGCTCCTGGGGGACGTTTACCTACGAGCAGTACTTC. It codes for CASSSWGTFTYEQYF. The full variable domain, completed using reference TRBV5-6 and TRBJ2-7, is DAGVTQSPTHLIKTRGQQVTLRCSPKSGHDTVSWYQQALGQGPQFIFQYYEEEERQRGNFPDRFSGHQFPNYSSELNVNALLLGDSALYLCASSSWGTFTYEQYFGPGTRLTVT.

The rearrangement uses TRBV30 and TRBJ1-1, with D maybe TRBD1 (6 bases). Germline V gives CDR1 GTSNPN, CDR2 SVGIG (reference sequence). Deletions cut 3 bases from V and 0 bases from J, with 8 bases between. The CDR3 has 13 residues. The CDR3 DNA follows: TGTGCCTGGAGAACAGGGATGAACACTGAAGCTTTCTTT. Translation: CAWRTGMNTEAFF.

This rearrangement joins TRBV6-1 to TRBJ1-3; no clear D gene. CDR1 and CDR2 from the germline V gene are MNHNS and SASEGT. Trimming took off 6 bases at V and 2 bases at J, with 8 bases between the two ends. CDR3 length: 13 residues. The CDR3 is CASRWTAGNTIYF. CDR3 DNA: TGTGCCAGCAGATGGACTGCTGGAAACACCATATATTTT.

The V call is TRBV30, the J call TRBJ1-1; 7 positions match TRBD1. V was clipped by 0 bases and J by 4 bases; unmatched bases: 2. This CDR3 has 13 residues. Germline assignment: CDR1 GTSNPN and CDR2 SVGIG (reference sequence). CDR3 bases: TGTGCCTGGAGTGTAGCAGGGGGCACTGAAGCTTTCTTT. Translation: CAWSVAGGTEAFF.

The J gene is TRBJ2-3, the V gene TRBV9; D possibly corresponds to TRBD2 (5 bases). Trimming removed 0 bases from V and 1 base from J, with 6 bases in between. CDR1 and CDR2 from the germline V gene are SGDLS and YYNGEE. The CDR3 is made up of 14 amino acids. As DNA, the CDR3 is TGTGCCAGCAGCGTAGGTAGCGGCACAGATACGCAGTATTTT. Translated: CASSVGSGTDTQYF.

This clone was detected once. The CDR3 nucleotides are TGTGCTAGTGGTCTTAGCGGCTCAGGATGGGAGACCCAGTACTTC. Protein sequence: CASGLSGSGWETQYF. V usage is TRBV12-5 and J usage is TRBJ2-5; perhaps TRBD2 as D (6 bases). V lost 5 bases and J 5 bases, leaving 18 bases between the germline ends. From germline, CDR1 is LGHNT and CDR2 FRNRAP. The CDR3 is 15 residues long.

The V gene is TRBV9, the J gene TRBJ2-5; D perhaps matches TRBD2 (5 bases). The V gene lost 0 bases and the J gene lost 11 bases, with 14 bases spanning the gap. This CDR3 contains 13 residues. In germline, CDR1 is SGDLS, CDR2 YYNGEE. This chain's CDR3 is CASSVEPTREQYF. The CDR3 region has the DNA TGTGCCAGCAGCGTAGAGCCCACAAGGGAGCAGTACTTC. Combining the CDR3 with reference TRBV9 and TRBJ2-5 gives the whole variable domain DSGVTQTPKHLITATGQRVTLRCSPRSGDLSVYWYQQSLDQGLQFLIQYYNGEERAKGNILERFSAQQFPDLHSELNLSSLELGDSALYFCASSVEPTREQYFGPGTRLLVL.

The chain is built from TRBV19 and TRBJ2-7; 10 bases line up with TRBD2. Germline V gene data show CDR1 as LNHDA and CDR2 as SQIVND (reference sequence). The CDR3 has 14 residues. The V and J ends lost 5 bases and 7 bases, in that order; junction bases with no gene match: 8. DNA of the CDR3: TGTGCCAGTAGTCGCAGGACTAGCGGCGCGGAGCAGTACTTC. This encodes CASSRRTSGAEQYF.

The V and J genes are TRBV19 and TRBJ2-7, with D possibly TRBD1 on 5 matching bases. Trimming pared 3 bases from V and 5 bases from J, leaving 14 bases between. The CDR3 sequence is 14 residues long. Germline CDR1 is LNHDA and CDR2 is SQIVND (reference sequence). The CDR3 region is CASSIPGSLDEQYF. In nucleotides, the CDR3 is TGTGCCAGTAGTATTCCAGGGTCCCTTGACGAGCAGTACTTC.

This clone was detected only once. V and J are TRBV30 and TRBJ2-3, with 12 positions matching TRBD2. From germline, CDR1 is GTSNPN and CDR2 SVGIG (reference sequence). CDR3 length: 14 amino acids. The J segment lost 4 bases and the V segment lost 6 bases, leaving 5 bases of the junction unmatched. The CDR3 spells CACFASGRADTQYF. The CDR3 DNA is TGTGCCTGTTTTGCTAGCGGGAGGGCAGATACGCAGTATTTT. The full variable domain, completed using reference TRBV30 and TRBJ2-3, is SQTIHQWPATLVQPVGSPLSLECTVEGTSNPNLYWYRQAAGRGLQLLFYSVGIGQISSEVPQNLSASRPQDRQFILSSKKLLLSDSGFYLCACFASGRADTQYFGPGTRLTVL.

This rearrangement joins TRBV7-8 to TRBJ1-1, with 10 bases that match TRBD1. The CDR3 sequence is 16 residues long. The trim removed 5 bases at V and 6 bases at J, leaving 12 bases unmatched. Germline values: CDR1 SGHVS, CDR2 FQNEAQ. CDR3 in amino acids: CASSRRRDRGLSEAFF. In nucleotides, the CDR3 is TGTGCCAGCAGCCGAAGAAGGGACAGGGGACTTTCTGAAGCTTTCTTT.

The chain uses TRBV7-8 and TRBJ1-2; no clear D gene. Germline CDR1 is SGHVS and CDR2 is FQNEAQ. This CDR3 has 12 residues. With 1 base removed from V and 4 bases from J, the gap between germline ends came to 4 bases. The CDR3 spells CASSLESYGYTF. CDR3 nucleotide sequence: TGTGCCAGCAGCTTAGAAAGCTATGGCTACACCTTC. Based on the CDR3 plus reference TRBV7-8 and TRBJ1-2, the full variable domain is GAGVSQSPRYKVAKRGQDVALRCDPISGHVSLFWYQQALGQGPEFLTYFQNEAQLDKSGLPSDRFFAERPEGSVSTLKIQRTQQEDSAVYLCASSLESYGYTFGSGTRLTVV.

This clone is a singleton in its sample. The chain carries TRBV5-1 and TRBJ2-5; 8 bases align to TRBD2. This CDR3 contains 14 residues. Trimming took 7 bases from V and 4 from J; bases not matched to a gene: 9. Germline lookup yields CDR1 SGHRS and CDR2 YFSETQ. CDR3 amino acids: CASAPSGSTETQYF. In DNA form, the CDR3 reads TGCGCCAGCGCCCCAAGCGGGAGTACAGAGACCCAGTACTTC.

The chain combines TRBV11-2 with TRBJ1-2, with no clear D. The CDR3 is made up of 13 amino acids. Trimming removed 1 base from V and 8 bases from J, with 11 bases in between. Germline V gene sequence: CDR1 SGHAT, CDR2 FQNNGV. For the CDR3, the DNA is TGTGCCAGCAGCTTAGCTCTGGGCTACGGCTACACCTTC. Translating gives CASSLALGYGYTF.

The rearrangement joins TRBV9 to TRBJ2-7, with 7 bases matching TRBD1. CDR1 is SGDLS and CDR2 is YYNGEE in the germline V gene. V lost 5 bases to trimming and J lost 0 bases; unmatched junction nucleotides: 8. CDR3 length: 15 residues. The CDR3 sequence: CASSLRDSSSYEQYF. The CDR3 DNA reads TGTGCCAGCAGTCTCCGGGACAGTAGCTCCTACGAGCAGTACTTC. Looking up the rest from reference TRBV9 and TRBJ2-7 gives the full variable domain: DSGVTQTPKHLITATGQRVTLRCSPRSGDLSVYWYQQSLDQGLQFLIQYYNGEERAKGNILERFSAQQFPDLHSELNLSSLELGDSALYFCASSLRDSSSYEQYFGPGTRLTVT.

Details on this clone: The junction differs from germline at one of its ends, possibly a read error. J is TRBJ1-1 and V is TRBV4-1; 7 nucleotides line up with TRBD1. The CDR3 totals 15 residues. Germline V gene data show CDR1 as MGHRA and CDR2 as YSYEKL. As DNA, the CDR3 is TGCGCCAGCAGCCGAGATATGACAGGGAACCCTGAAGCTTTCTTT. Translated: CASSRDMTGNPEAFF.

This rearrangement joins TRBV6-6 to TRBJ1-1; 9 bases match TRBD1. V dropped 4 bases and J dropped 5; count of bases not matched to a gene: 11. Germline V gene sequence: CDR1 MNHNY, CDR2 SVGAGI (reference sequence). The CDR3 spans 16 residues. Written as DNA, the CDR3 is TGTGCCAGCAGTTCGACTCCGGGACAGGGCTCTACTGAAGCTTTCTTT. This codes for CASSSTPGQGSTEAFF.